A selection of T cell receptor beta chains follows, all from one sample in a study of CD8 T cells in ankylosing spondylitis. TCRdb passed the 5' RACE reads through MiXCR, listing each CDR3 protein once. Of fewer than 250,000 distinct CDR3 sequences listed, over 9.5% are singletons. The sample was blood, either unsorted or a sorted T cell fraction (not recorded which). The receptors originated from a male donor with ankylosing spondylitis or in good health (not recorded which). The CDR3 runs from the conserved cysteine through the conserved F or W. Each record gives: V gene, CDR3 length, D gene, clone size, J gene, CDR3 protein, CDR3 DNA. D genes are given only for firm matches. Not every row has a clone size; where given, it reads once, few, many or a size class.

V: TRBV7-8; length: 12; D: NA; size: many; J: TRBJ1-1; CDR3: CASSPMEPEAFF; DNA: TGTGCCAGCAGCCCCATGGAGCCTGAAGCTTTCTTT
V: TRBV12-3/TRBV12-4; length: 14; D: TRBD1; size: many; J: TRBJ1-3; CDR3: CAITIGQGRNTIYF; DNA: TGTGCCATAACGATTGGACAGGGGAGAAACACCATATATTTT
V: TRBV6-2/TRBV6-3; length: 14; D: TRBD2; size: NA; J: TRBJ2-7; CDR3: CASSYRGGSYEQYF; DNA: TGTGCCAGCAGTTACCGGGGGGGCTCCTACGAGCAGTACTTC
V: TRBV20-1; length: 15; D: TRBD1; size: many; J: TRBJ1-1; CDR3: CSARAAGGPNTEAFF; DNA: TGCAGTGCTAGAGCGGCAGGGGGCCCGAACACTGAAGCTTTCTTT
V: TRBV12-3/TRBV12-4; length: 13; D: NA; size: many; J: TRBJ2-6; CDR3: CASRGPGANVLTF; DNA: TGTGCCAGCAGGGGCCCTGGGGCCAACGTCCTGACTTTC
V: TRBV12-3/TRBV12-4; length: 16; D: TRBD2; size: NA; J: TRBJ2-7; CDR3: CASSLATSGGVTEQYF; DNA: TGTGCCAGCAGTTTGGCGACTAGCGGGGGGGTAACCGAGCAGTACTTC
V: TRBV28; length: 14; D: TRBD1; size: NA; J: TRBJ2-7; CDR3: CASTIGGRTYEQYF; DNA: TGTGCCAGCACTATAGGGGGCCGTACCTACGAGCAGTACTTC
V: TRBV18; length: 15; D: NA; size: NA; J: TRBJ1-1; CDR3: CASSPDGNMNTEAFF; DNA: TGTGCCAGCTCACCGGACGGTAATATGAACACTGAAGCTTTCTTT
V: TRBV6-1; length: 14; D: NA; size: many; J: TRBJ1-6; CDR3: CASNPGQDNSPLHF; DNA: TGTGCCAGCAACCCGGGACAAGATAATTCACCCCTCCACTTT
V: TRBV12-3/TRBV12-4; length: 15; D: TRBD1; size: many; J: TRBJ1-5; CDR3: CASSLLARQGAVKHF; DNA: TGTGCCAGCAGTTTATTGGCCCGACAGGGGGCTGTTAAGCATTTT
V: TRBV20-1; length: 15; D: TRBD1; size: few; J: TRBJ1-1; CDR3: CSANLPGQGSTEAFF; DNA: TGCAGTGCTAACCTCCCGGGACAGGGAAGCACTGAAGCTTTCTTT
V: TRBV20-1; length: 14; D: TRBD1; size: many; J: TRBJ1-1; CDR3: CSVAAGQGYTEAFF; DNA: TGCAGTGTTGCGGCGGGACAGGGGTACACTGAAGCTTTCTTT
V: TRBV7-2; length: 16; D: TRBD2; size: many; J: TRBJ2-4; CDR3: CASSFSGGVGWDIQYF; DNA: TGTGCCAGCAGCTTTTCCGGGGGGGTAGGTTGGGACATTCAGTACTTC
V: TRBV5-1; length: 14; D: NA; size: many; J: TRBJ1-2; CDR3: CASSLGIAGYGYTF; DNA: TGCGCCAGCAGCTTAGGTATCGCTGGGTATGGCTACACCTTC
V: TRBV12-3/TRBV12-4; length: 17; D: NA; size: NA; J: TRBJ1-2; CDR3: CASSLLSAAGENYGYTF; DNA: TGTGCCAGCAGTTTACTCTCCGCGGCAGGGGAGAACTATGGCTACACCTTC
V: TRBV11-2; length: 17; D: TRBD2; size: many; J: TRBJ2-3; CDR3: CASSLAAGGVSTDTQYF; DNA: TGTGCCAGCAGCTTAGCAGCGGGGGGGGTTAGCACAGATACGCAGTATTTT
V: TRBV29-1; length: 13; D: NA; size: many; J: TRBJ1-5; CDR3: CSVRDNYNQPQHF; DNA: TGCAGCGTTCGGGACAACTACAATCAGCCCCAGCATTTT
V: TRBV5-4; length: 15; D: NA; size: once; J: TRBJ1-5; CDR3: CASSLAGAKPQPQHF; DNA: TGTGCCAGCAGCTTGGCAGGGGCGAAACCTCAGCCCCAGCATTTT
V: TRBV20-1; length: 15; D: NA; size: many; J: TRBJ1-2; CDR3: CSARDPGRNTYGYTF; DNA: TGCAGTGCTAGAGATCCCGGGCGGAATACCTATGGCTACACCTTC
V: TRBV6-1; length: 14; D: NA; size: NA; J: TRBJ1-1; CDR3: CASSRTGAVGEAFF; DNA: TGTGCCAGCAGCCGGACCGGGGCAGTCGGTGAAGCTTTCTTT
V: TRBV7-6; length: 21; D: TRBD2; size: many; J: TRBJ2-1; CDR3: CASSLEPPFPGLASFYNEQFF; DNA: TGTGCCAGCAGCTTAGAACCGCCTTTCCCGGGACTAGCGTCGTTCTACAATGAGCAGTTCTTC
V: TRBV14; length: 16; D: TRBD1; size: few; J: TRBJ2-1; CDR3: CASSQGSGGFDNEQFF; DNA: TGTGCCAGCAGCCAAGGGTCAGGGGGCTTCGACAATGAGCAGTTCTTC
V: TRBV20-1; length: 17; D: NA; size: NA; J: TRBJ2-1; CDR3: CCARVSFGIPIYNEQFF; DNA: TGCTGTGCTAGAGTCTCCTTTGGGATCCCGATTTACAATGAGCAGTTCTTC
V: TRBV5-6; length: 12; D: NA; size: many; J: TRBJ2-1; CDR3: CASSFSAYEQFF; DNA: TGTGCCAGCAGCTTTTCAGCATATGAGCAGTTCTTC
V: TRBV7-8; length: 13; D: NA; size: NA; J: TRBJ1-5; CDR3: CASSLNEAQPQHF; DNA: TGTGCCAGCAGCTTAAACGAGGCTCAGCCCCAGCATTTT
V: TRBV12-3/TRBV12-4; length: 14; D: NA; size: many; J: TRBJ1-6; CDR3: CASRADSDNSPLHF; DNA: TGTGCCAGTAGGGCGGACTCCGATAATTCACCCCTCCACTTT
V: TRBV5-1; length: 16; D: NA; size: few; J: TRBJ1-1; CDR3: CASSSSGREGDTEAFF; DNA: TGCGCCAGCAGCTCGTCGGGCAGGGAAGGCGACACTGAAGCTTTCTTT
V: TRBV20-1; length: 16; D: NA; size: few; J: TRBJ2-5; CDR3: CSARVHRLGSFETQYF; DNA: TGCAGTGCTAGAGTTCACAGGTTGGGTTCTTTCGAGACCCAGTACTTC
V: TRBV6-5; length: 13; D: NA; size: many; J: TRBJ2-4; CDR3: CASTLLAKNIQYF; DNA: TGTGCCAGCACTTTATTAGCCAAAAACATTCAGTACTTC
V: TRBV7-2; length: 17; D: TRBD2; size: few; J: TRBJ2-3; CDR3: CASSPRRGGRGTDTQYF; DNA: TGTGCCAGCAGCCCACGTCGGGGGGGCAGGGGCACAGATACGCAGTATTTT
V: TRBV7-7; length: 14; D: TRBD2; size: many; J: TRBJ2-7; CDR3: CASSLAGRRDEQYF; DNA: TGTGCTAGCAGCTTAGCGGGCCGCAGGGACGAGCAGTACTTC
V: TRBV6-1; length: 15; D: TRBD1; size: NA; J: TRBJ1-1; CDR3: CASSTPGGMNTEAFF; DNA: TGTGCCAGCAGTACCCCAGGGGGGATGAACACTGAAGCTTTCTTT
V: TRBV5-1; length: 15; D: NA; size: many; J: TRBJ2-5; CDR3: CASSLVESTRETQYF; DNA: TGCGCCAGCAGCTTGGTAGAAAGCACCCGGGAGACCCAGTACTTC
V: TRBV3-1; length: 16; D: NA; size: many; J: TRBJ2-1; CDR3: CASSQDGREFYNEQFF; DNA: TGTGCCAGCAGCCAAGACGGACGGGAATTCTACAATGAGCAGTTCTTC
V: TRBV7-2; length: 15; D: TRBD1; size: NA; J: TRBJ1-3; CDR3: CASSSDRGSGNTIYF; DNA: TGTGCCAGCAGCTCGGACAGGGGATCTGGAAACACCATATATTTT
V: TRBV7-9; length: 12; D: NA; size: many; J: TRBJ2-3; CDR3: CASSLTRDTQYF; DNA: TGTGCCAGCAGCCTCACCCGAGATACGCAGTATTTT
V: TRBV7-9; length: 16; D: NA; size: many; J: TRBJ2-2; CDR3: CASSLAGGPPTGELFF; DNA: TGTGCCAGCAGCTTAGCCGGGGGACCTCCCACCGGGGAGCTGTTTTTT
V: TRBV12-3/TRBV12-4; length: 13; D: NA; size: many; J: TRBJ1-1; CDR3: CASSFAGRAEAFF; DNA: TGTGCCAGCAGTTTTGCGGGGAGGGCTGAAGCTTTCTTT
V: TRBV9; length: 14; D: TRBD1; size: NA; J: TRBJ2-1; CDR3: CASGRTGNYNEQFF; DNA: TGTGCCAGCGGACGGACAGGGAACTACAATGAGCAGTTCTTC
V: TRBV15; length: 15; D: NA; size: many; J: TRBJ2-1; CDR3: CATSRPSYPRDEQFF; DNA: TGTGCCACCAGCAGGCCATCCTACCCGCGGGATGAGCAGTTCTTC
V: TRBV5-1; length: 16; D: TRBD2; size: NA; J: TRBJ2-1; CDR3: CASSLGGLAGFNEQFF; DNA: TGCGCCAGCAGCTTGGGTGGACTAGCGGGGTTCAATGAGCAGTTCTTC
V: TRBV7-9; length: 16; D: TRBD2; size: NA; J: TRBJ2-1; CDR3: CASSNRASGGAGEQFF; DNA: TGTGCCAGCAGCAACCGGGCTAGCGGGGGGGCCGGGGAGCAGTTCTTC
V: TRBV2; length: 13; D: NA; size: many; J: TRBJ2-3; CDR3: CASSETTTDTQYF; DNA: TGTGCCAGCAGCGAGACCACCACAGATACGCAGTATTTT
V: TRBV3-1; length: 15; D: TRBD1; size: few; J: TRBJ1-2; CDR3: CASSLRTGSNYGYTF; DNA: TGTGCCAGCAGCCTACGGACAGGGAGTAACTATGGCTACACCTTC
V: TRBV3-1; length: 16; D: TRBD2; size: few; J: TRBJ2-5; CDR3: CASSPGLAAAQETQYF; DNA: TGTGCCAGCAGCCCTGGTCTAGCGGCGGCGCAAGAGACCCAGTACTTC
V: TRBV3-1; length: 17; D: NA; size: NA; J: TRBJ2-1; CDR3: CASSLPLGRGPYNEQFF; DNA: TGTGCCAGCAGCCTTCCCCTCGGGCGGGGGCCTTACAATGAGCAGTTCTTC
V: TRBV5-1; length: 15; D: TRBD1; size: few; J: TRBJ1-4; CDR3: CASSLERTGSEKLFF; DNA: TGCGCCAGCAGCCTCGAGAGGACAGGTTCAGAAAAACTGTTTTTT
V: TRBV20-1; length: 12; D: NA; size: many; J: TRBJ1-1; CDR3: CSASGLRAEAFF; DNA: TGCAGTGCTAGTGGGCTTAGGGCTGAAGCTTTCTTT
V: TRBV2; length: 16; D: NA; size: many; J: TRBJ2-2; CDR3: CASSDWGSTNTGELFF; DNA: TGTGCCAGCAGTGATTGGGGGTCAACGAACACCGGGGAGCTGTTTTTT
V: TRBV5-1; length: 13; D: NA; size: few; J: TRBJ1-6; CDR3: CASSHSTGSPLHF; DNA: TGCGCCAGCAGCCACTCTACAGGGTCACCCCTCCACTTT
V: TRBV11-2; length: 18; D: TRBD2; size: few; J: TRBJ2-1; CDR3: CASSKQDGTSGGANEQFF; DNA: TGTGCCAGCAGCAAACAAGACGGGACTAGCGGGGGGGCCAATGAGCAGTTCTTC
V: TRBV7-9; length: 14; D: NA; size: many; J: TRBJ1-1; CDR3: CASKGQGPRAEAFF; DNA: TGTGCCAGCAAAGGTCAGGGGCCCCGGGCTGAAGCTTTCTTT
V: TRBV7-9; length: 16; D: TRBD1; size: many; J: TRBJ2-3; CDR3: CASSLVPGQGTDTQYF; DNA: TGTGCCAGCAGCTTAGTACCGGGACAGGGCACAGATACGCAGTATTTT